The subject of this entry is one T cell receptor beta chain. The TCRbeta library incorporated unique molecular identifiers. TCRdb re-derived calls from the PCR reads in MiXCR, one entry per CDR3 protein. The table lists 380,000 or so distinct CDR3 sequences, less than 15% of them singletons, with around 4% in the top ten. The data originate from a study of T-cell reconstitution after alpha-beta-depleted transplantation in children. V lost 4 bases and J lost 7; bases outside the gene matches: 10. The CDR3 runs 15 residues. Germline assignment: CDR1 SGHRS and CDR2 YFSETQ. V and J are TRBV5-1 and TRBJ1-5; 8 bases map to TRBD1. The receptor was isolated from a human donor who donated a stem cell graft to a child with Fanconi anemia. Sequenced here: PBMCs, sampled from the stem cell graft. In nucleotides, the CDR3 is TGCGCCAGCAGCCCTGGGGACAGGACAGGACAGCCCCAGCATTTT. It encodes CASSPGDRTGQPQHF. The variable domain in full, completed from reference TRBV5-1 and TRBJ1-5, reads KAGVTQTPRYLIKTRGQQVTLSCSPISGHRSVSWYQQTPGQGLQFLFEYFSETQRNKGNFPGRFSGRQFSNSRSEMNVSTLELGDSALYLCASSPGDRTGQPQHFGDGTRLSIL.